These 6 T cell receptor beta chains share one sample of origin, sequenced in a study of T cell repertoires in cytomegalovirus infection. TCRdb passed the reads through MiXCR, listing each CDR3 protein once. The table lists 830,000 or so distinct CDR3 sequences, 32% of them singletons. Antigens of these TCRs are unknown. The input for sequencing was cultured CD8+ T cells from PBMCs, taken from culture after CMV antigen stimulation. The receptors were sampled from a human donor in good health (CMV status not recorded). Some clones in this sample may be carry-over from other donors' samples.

CDR3 in DNA: TGTGCCAGCAGTTTGATGACAGCGTGGAATGAGCAGTTCTTC. Encoded protein: CASSLMTAWNEQFF. This chain links TRBV27 with TRBJ2-1, with a tentative D call TRBD1 (5 bases). Germline values: CDR1 MNHEY, CDR2 SMNVEV (reference sequence). V dropped 3 bases and J dropped 7 bases, with 13 bases sitting between them. The CDR3 is 14 residues long.

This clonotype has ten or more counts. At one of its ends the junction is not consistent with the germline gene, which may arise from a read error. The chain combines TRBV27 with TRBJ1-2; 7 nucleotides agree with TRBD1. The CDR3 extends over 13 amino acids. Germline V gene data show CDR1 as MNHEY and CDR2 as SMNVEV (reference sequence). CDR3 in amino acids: CASSLTGSYGYTF. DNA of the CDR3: TGCGCCAGCAGCTTGACAGGGAGCTATGGCTACACCTTC.

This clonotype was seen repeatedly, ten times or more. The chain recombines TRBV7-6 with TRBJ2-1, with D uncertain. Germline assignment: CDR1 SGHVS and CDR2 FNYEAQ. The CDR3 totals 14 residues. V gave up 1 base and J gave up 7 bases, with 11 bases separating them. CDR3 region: CASSLVGQWNEQFF. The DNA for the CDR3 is TGTGCCAGCAGCTTAGTTGGGCAGTGGAATGAGCAGTTCTTC.

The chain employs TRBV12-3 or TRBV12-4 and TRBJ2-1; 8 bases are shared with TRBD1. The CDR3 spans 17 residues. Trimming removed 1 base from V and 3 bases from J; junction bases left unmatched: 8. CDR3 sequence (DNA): TGTGCCAGCAGTTTAGAATTTGGACAGGGCTTCTACAATGAGCAGTTCTTC. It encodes CASSLEFGQGFYNEQFF.

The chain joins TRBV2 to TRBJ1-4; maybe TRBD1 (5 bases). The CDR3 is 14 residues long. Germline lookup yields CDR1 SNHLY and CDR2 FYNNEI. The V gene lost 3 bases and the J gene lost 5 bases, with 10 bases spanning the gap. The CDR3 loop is CASSEQRGNEKLFF. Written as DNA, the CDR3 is TGTGCCAGCAGTGAGCAACGGGGGAATGAAAAACTGTTTTTT.

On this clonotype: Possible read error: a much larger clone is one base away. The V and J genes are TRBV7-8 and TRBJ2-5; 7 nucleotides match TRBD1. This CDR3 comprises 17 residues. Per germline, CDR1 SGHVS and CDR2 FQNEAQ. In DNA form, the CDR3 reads TGTGCCAGCAGCTCCTTAAGGCAGGGGGTCCTCCAAGCGACCCAGTACTTC. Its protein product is CASSSLRQGVLQATQYF. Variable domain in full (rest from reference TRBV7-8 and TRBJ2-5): GAGVSQSPRYKVAKRGQDVALRCDPISGHVSLFWYQQALGQGPEFLTYFQNEAQLDKSGLPSDRFFAERPEGSVSTLKIQRTQQEDSAVYLCASSSLRQGVLQATQYFGPGTRLLVL.